The rows below give T cell receptor beta chains drawn from one sample of a study of CD8 T cells in Susac syndrome. Using its own MiXCR run on the immunoSEQ multiplex PCR reads, TCRdb lists one record per CDR3 protein. The table includes 150,000 to 180,000 distinct CDR3 sequences, over 95% detected once. Source material: CD8+ T cells from PBMCs. The receptors shown here come from a human donor with multiple sclerosis. The conserved cysteine and the conserved F or W are not part of the CDR3 here. Each record gives: V gene, CDR3 protein.

v_call: TRBV29-1; cdr3_aa: SVSSGTPRYNEQF
v_call: TRBV7-3; cdr3_aa: ASSLTPKRNYEQY
v_call: TRBV29-1; cdr3_aa: SVERNGYT
v_call: TRBV20-1; cdr3_aa: SASRLAKNIQY
v_call: TRBV5-1; cdr3_aa: ASSLKGQETQY
v_call: TRBV27; cdr3_aa: ASSPGVVNTEAF
v_call: TRBV29-1; cdr3_aa: SARVGQGWETQY
v_call: TRBV27; cdr3_aa: ASSLGVNPGYGYT
v_call: TRBV7-9; cdr3_aa: ASSTGTATNTEAF
v_call: TRBV12-3/TRBV12-4; cdr3_aa: ASSPGRWHGYT
v_call: TRBV6-1; cdr3_aa: ASSPTEDRAAGNEQF
v_call: TRBV4-1; cdr3_aa: ASSQPGTPSTDTQY
v_call: TRBV30; cdr3_aa: ALDKTTYEQY
v_call: TRBV7-2; cdr3_aa: ASSLVLAGSTDTQY
v_call: TRBV29-1; cdr3_aa: SVQGQAVDEQF
v_call: TRBV6-5; cdr3_aa: ASSQVATTGELF